This passage covers 19 T cell receptor beta chains from one sample sequenced in a study of blood T cell repertoires in COVID-19. Measured with immunoSEQ multiplex PCR; TCRdb has only the in-frame clones, and not every one. The table lists 300,000 to 450,000 clones, around 89% of them singletons. Material: PBMCs or T cells enriched from blood (not recorded which). The receptors stem from a man younger than 35 who had recovered from COVID-19.

V gene TRBV9 combines with J gene TRBJ2-1, with 7 bases aligning to TRBD2. V shed 3 bases, J shed 2 bases, and the junction held 5 bases outside the gene matches. CDR3 length: 15 residues. Germline CDR1 is SGDLS and CDR2 is YYNGEE. CDR3 residues: CASSATSQTYNEQFF. CDR3 in DNA: TGTGCCAGCAGCGCGACTAGCCAGACCTACAATGAGCAGTTCTTC.

The chain recombines TRBV9 with TRBJ1-1; no reliable D call. Germline values: CDR1 SGDLS, CDR2 YYNGEE. With 4 bases removed from V and 1 base from J, the gap between germline ends came to 11 bases. The CDR3 runs to 14 residues. CDR3 amino acids: CASSPGLANTEAFF. Here the CDR3 DNA reads TGTGCCAGCAGCCCCGGGTTGGCGAACACTGAAGCTTTCTTT.

CDR3 loop: CASSSGTGFTDTQYF. The CDR3 region has the DNA TGTGCCAGCAGTTCCGGGACAGGTTTCACAGATACGCAGTATTTT. The V and J genes are TRBV28 and TRBJ2-3; 8 positions agree with TRBD1. CDR3 length equals 15 residues. The germline CDR1 and CDR2 sequences are MDHEN and SYDVKM. V lost 4 bases, J lost 2 bases, and 5 bases stayed unmatched.

V and J are TRBV12-3 or TRBV12-4 and TRBJ2-7; D remains ambiguous. The CDR3 extends over 12 amino acids. V lost 7 bases and J lost 0, with 7 bases in between. This chain's CDR3 is CASTYSSYEQYF. DNA of the CDR3: TGTGCCAGCACCTACAGCTCCTACGAGCAGTACTTC.

This chain links TRBV9 with TRBJ1-5, with D unclear. The V and J ends lost 0 bases and 0 bases respectively, with 4 bases between them. Germline V lookup: CDR1 SGDLS, CDR2 YYNGEE. The CDR3 runs 14 residues. For the CDR3, the DNA is TGTGCCAGCAGCGTAGGAGATAGCAATCAGCCCCAGCATTTT. It translates to CASSVGDSNQPQHF.

The rearrangement joins TRBV6-5 to TRBJ1-1; 7 positions match TRBD1. Germline CDR1 MNHEY, CDR2 SVGAGI. This CDR3 is 14 amino acids long. V lost 5 bases to trimming and J lost 8 bases; unmatched junction nucleotides: 11. Here the CDR3 reads CASSHHRGAAEAFF. In nucleotides, the CDR3 is TGTGCCAGCAGTCATCACAGGGGCGCAGCCGAAGCTTTCTTT.

The chain has TRBV4-1 and TRBJ2-2; TRBD1 might be the D (5 bases). This CDR3 is 16 amino acids long. CDR1 is MGHRA, CDR2 YSYEKL, per germline. V lost 2 bases to trimming and J lost 5 bases, with 15 bases between them. The CDR3 DNA sequence: TGCGCCAGCAGCCAACAGGGTAGATCGAGGACCGGGGAGCTGTTTTTT. It is translated as CASSQQGRSRTGELFF.

V is TRBV3-1 (or the pseudogene TRBV3-2) and J is TRBJ1-2; 7 bases align to TRBD1. CDR1 is LGHDT, CDR2 YNNKEL, per germline (reference sequence). This CDR3 contains 12 residues. Trimming at V came to 9 bases and at J to 3 bases, leaving 4 bases not matched to a gene. The CDR3 region has the DNA TGTGCCAGTAGACAGGGTGACTATGGCTACACCTTC. Protein sequence: CASRQGDYGYTF.

The J gene is TRBJ2-1, the V gene TRBV28, with TRBD2 matching 10 bases. The CDR3 contains 14 residues. CDR1 and CDR2 (germline): MDHEN, SYDVKM. After removal of 6 bases from V and 7 bases from J, the junction contained 6 bases not matched to a gene. The CDR3 sequence is CASRAGGQKNEQFF. For the CDR3, the DNA is TGTGCCAGCAGAGCGGGAGGGCAAAAAAATGAGCAGTTCTTC.

The V and J genes are TRBV29-1 and TRBJ1-2; 7 bases agree with TRBD1. Trimming cost V 1 base and J 7 bases; bases outside gene matches: 3. Germline lookup yields CDR1 SQVTM and CDR2 ANQGSEA. The CDR3 consists of 12 residues. The DNA of the CDR3 is TGCAGCGTTGAAGGACAGGGTGGTGGCTACACCTTC. Amino acid sequence: CSVEGQGGGYTF.

The chain combines TRBV7-7 with TRBJ1-3; D remains ambiguous. The CDR3 extends over 14 amino acids. V was pared by 6 bases and J by 0 bases, with 9 bases between. From germline, CDR1 is SSHAT and CDR2 FNYEAQ (reference sequence). The CDR3: CASSPGSSGNTIYF. The CDR3 DNA follows: TGTGCCAGCAGTCCGGGGAGCTCTGGAAACACCATATATTTT.

CDR3 bases: TGTGCCAGCAGTCCCCCCAGGGGGCAGAACTATGGCTACACCTTC. Its translation: CASSPPRGQNYGYTF. This rearrangement joins TRBV28 to TRBJ1-2; TRBD1 aligns across 8 bases. Germline V gene data show CDR1 as MDHEN and CDR2 as SYDVKM. Trimming removed 5 bases from V and 2 bases from J; junction bases left unmatched: 7. CDR3 length equals 15 residues.

The V call is TRBV30, the J call TRBJ2-5; the match to TRBD2 covers 7 bases. The trim removed 6 bases at V and 5 bases at J, leaving 6 bases unmatched. The germline gives CDR1 GTSNPN, CDR2 SVGIG (reference sequence). The CDR3 has 12 residues. For the CDR3, the DNA is TGTGCCTGCCGCGGGAGTGGGGAGACCCAGTACTTC. This gives the protein CACRGSGETQYF.

Ten or more counts support this clone. The rearrangement joins TRBV7-8 to TRBJ1-1, with D uncertain. This CDR3 contains 12 residues. Looked up from germline, CDR1 is SGHVS and CDR2 is FQNEAQ. The ends were cut back, 4 bases at V and 5 bases at J, with 8 bases in the middle. The CDR3 DNA reads TGTGCCAGCAGCTCCGGGGAGACTGAAGCTTTCTTT. It codes for CASSSGETEAFF.

The J gene is TRBJ2-2, the V gene TRBV7-6; possible D gene TRBD2, 6 bases. The V gene lost 2 bases and the J gene lost 7 bases, with 14 bases spanning the gap. The CDR3 length is 15 residues. Germline V lookup: CDR1 SGHVS, CDR2 FNYEAQ. The CDR3 DNA reads TGTGCCAGCAGCTTATTCGGAGGGACGGGCGGGGAGCTGTTTTTT. Protein product: CASSLFGGTGGELFF.

The CDR3 here is CASSLRTSGGYEQYF. The CDR3 DNA follows: TGTGCCAGCAGCCTTCGGACTAGCGGTGGGTACGAGCAGTACTTC. V and J are TRBV7-8 and TRBJ2-7, with 10 bases aligning to TRBD2. Germline CDR1 is SGHVS and CDR2 is FQNEAQ. The V gene end was trimmed by 5 bases and the J gene end by 4 bases; junction bases not matched to a gene: 8. This CDR3 comprises 15 residues. Supplemented by reference TRBV7-8 and TRBJ2-7, the full variable domain reads GAGVSQSPRYKVAKRGQDVALRCDPISGHVSLFWYQQALGQGPEFLTYFQNEAQLDKSGLPSDRFFAERPEGSVSTLKIQRTQQEDSAVYLCASSLRTSGGYEQYFGPGTRLTVT.

CDR3 nucleotides: TGTGCCAGCAGTCTCTCCCCTCAGGGGGCCGAGCAGTACTTC. It is translated as CASSLSPQGAEQYF. The chain is built from TRBV27 and TRBJ2-7; TRBD1 matches at 8 bases. Germline trimming cut 5 bases from V and 6 bases from J; bases unmatched to any gene: 9. CDR1 is MNHEY, CDR2 SMNVEV, per germline (reference sequence). The CDR3 spans 14 residues.

The chain links TRBV7-8 to TRBJ1-4; TRBD1 aligns across 7 bases. This CDR3 has 15 amino acids. V lost 3 bases to trimming and J lost 8 bases; unmatched junction nucleotides: 9. Germline CDR1 SGHVS, CDR2 FQNEAQ. The CDR3 DNA follows: TGTGCCAGCAGCTTCGCCGGGACAGTTACAGAAAAACTGTTTTTT. Translated, it gives CASSFAGTVTEKLFF.

The CDR3 spells CASSLALTGAGNTIYF. The CDR3 region has the DNA TGTGCCAGCAGCTTAGCCCTAACAGGGGCTGGAAACACCATATATTTT. The gene calls are TRBV7-2 and TRBJ1-3; TRBD1 matches at 7 bases. The J segment lost 2 bases and the V segment lost 0 bases, leaving 4 bases of the junction unmatched. The germline V gene has CDR1 SGHTA and CDR2 FQGNSA. This CDR3 is 16 amino acids long.